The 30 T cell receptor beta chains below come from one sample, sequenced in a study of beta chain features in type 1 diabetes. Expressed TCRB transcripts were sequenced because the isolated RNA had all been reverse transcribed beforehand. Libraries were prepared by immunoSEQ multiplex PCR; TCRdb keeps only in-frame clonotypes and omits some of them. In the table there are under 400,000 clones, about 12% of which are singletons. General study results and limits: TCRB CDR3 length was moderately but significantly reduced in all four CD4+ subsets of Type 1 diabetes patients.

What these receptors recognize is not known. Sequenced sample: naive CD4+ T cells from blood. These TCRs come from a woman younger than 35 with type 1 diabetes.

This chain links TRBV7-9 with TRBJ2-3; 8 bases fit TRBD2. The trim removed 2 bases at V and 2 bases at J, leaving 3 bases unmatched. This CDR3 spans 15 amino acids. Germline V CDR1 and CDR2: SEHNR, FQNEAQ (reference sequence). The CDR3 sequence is CASSLSGRTTDTQYF. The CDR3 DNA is TGTGCCAGCAGCTTAAGCGGGAGAACCACAGATACGCAGTATTTT. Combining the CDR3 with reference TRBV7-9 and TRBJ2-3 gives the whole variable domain DTGVSQNPRHKITKRGQNVTFRCDPISEHNRLYWYRQTLGQGPEFLTYFQNEAQLEKSRLLSDRFSAERPKGSFSTLEIQRTEQGDSAMYLCASSLSGRTTDTQYFGPGTRLTVL.

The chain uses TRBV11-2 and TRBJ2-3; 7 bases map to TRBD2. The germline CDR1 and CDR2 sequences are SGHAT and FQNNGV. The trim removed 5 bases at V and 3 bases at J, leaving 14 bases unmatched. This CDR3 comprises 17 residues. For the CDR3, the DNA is TGTGCCAGCAGCGGTTCGGGAGGTGGCTCCAGAACAGATACGCAGTATTTT. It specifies CASSGSGGGSRTDTQYF.

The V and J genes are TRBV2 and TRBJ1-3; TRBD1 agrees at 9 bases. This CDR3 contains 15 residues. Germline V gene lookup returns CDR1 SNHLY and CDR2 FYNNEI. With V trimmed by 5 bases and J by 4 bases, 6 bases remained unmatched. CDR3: CASSRLGTGGNTIYF. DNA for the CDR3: TGTGCCAGCAGTCGACTAGGGACAGGGGGAAACACCATATATTTT.

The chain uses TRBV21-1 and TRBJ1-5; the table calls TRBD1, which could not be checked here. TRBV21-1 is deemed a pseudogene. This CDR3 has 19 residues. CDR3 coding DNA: TGTGCCAGCAGCAAAGGCCGGGACAGGGGTCACGATAGCAATCAGCCCCAGCATTTT. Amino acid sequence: CASSKGRDRGHDSNQPQHF.

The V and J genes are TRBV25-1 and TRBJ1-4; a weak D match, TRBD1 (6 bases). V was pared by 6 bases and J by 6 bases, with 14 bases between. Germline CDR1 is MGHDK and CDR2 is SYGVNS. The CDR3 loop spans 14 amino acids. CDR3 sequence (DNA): TGTGCCAGCAGGACCGGGAGGGGGGATGAAAAACTGTTTTTT. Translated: CASRTGRGDEKLFF.

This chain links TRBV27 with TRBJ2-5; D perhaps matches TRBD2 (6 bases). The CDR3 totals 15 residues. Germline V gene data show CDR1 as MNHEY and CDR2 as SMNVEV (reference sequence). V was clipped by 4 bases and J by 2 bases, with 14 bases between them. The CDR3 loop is CASSSPLAGQETQYF. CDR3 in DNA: TGTGCCAGCAGTTCCCCTCTGGCGGGGCAAGAGACCCAGTACTTC.

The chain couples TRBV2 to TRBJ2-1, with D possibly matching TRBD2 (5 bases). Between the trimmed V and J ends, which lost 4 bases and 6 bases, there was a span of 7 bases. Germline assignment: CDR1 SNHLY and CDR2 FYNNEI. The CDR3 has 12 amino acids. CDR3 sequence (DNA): TGTGCCAGCAGTGGGGCGGGCAATGAGCAGTTCTTC. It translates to CASSGAGNEQFF.

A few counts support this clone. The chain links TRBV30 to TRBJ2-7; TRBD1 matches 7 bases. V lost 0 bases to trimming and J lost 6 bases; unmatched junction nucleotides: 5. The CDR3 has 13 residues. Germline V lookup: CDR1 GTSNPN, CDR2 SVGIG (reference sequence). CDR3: CAWSVRQGGEQYF. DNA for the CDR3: TGTGCCTGGAGTGTACGACAGGGCGGCGAGCAGTACTTC.

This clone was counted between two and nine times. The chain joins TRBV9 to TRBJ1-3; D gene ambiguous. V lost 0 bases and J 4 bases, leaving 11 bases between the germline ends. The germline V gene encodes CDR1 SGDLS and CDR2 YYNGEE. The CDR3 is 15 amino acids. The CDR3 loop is CASSVDGGAGNTIYF. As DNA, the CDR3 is TGTGCCAGCAGCGTAGACGGAGGTGCAGGAAACACCATATATTTT.

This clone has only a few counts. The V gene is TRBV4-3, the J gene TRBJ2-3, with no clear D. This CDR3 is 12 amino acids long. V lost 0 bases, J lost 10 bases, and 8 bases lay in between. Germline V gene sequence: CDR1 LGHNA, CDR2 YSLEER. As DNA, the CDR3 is TGCGCCAGCAGCCAAGATCGAGTGGCGCAGTATTTT. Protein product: CASSQDRVAQYF.

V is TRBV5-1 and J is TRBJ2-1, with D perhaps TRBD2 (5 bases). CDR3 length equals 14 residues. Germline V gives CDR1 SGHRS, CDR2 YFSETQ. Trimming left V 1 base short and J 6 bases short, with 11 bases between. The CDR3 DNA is TGCGCCAGCAGCTTGACTACCGGGATCAATGAGCAGTTCTTC. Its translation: CASSLTTGINEQFF.

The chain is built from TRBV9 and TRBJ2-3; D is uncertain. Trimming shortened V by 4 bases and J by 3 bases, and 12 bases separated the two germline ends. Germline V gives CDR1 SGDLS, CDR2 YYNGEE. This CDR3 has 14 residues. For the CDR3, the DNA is TGTGCCAGCAGCACCCACCGCAGGACAGATACGCAGTATTTT. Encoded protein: CASSTHRRTDTQYF.

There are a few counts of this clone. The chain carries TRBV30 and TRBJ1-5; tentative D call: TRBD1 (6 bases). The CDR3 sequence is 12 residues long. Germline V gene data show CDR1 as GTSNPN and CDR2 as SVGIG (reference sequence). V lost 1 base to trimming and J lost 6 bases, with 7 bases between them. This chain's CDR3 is CAWSAQGQPQHF. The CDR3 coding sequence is TGTGCCTGGAGTGCACAGGGTCAGCCCCAGCATTTT.

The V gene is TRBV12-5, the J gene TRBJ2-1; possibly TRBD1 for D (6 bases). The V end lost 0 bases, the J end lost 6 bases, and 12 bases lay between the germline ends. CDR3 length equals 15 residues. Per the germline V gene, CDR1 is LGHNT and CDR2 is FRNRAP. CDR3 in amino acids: CASGLVPRGTNEQFF. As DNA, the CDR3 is TGTGCTAGTGGTTTGGTACCGAGGGGGACCAATGAGCAGTTCTTC.

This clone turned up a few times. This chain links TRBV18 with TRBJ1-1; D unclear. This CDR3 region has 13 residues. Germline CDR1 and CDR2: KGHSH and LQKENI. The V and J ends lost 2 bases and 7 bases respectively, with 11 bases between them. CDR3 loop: CASSPGQLFEAFF. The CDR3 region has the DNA TGTGCCAGCTCACCAGGGCAGCTCTTTGAAGCTTTCTTT.

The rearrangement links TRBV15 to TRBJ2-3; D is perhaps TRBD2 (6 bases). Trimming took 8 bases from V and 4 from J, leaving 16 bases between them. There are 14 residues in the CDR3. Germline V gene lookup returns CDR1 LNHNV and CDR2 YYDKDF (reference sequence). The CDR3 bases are TGTGCCACCGGCGGGAAGCCGTCCGCAGATACGCAGTATTTT. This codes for CATGGKPSADTQYF.

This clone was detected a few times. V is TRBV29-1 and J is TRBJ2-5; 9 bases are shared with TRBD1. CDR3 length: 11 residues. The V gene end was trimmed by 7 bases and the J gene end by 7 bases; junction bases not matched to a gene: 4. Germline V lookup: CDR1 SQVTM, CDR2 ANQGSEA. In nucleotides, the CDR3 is TGCAGCGGGGACAGGGAGCCGACCCAGTACTTC. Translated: CSGDREPTQYF.

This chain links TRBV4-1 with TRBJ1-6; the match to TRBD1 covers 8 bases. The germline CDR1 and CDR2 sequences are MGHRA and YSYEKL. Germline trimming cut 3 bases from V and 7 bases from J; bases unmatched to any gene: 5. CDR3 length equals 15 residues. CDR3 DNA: TGCGCCAGCAGCCACACGGACAGGGACAATTCACCCCTCCACTTT. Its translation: CASSHTDRDNSPLHF.

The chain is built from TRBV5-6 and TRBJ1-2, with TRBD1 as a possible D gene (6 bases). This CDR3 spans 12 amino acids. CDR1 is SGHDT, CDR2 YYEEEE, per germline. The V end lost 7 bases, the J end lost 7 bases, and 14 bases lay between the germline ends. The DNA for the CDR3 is TGTGCCAGCCGCAGGGGAATACGTGGCTACACCTTC. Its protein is CASRRGIRGYTF.

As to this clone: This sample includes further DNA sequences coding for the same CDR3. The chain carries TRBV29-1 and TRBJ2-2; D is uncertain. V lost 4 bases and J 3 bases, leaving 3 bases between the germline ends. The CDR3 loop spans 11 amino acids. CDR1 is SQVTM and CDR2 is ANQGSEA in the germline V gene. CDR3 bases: TGCAGCGTTGGCGACACCGGGGAGCTGTTTTTT. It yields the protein CSVGDTGELFF.

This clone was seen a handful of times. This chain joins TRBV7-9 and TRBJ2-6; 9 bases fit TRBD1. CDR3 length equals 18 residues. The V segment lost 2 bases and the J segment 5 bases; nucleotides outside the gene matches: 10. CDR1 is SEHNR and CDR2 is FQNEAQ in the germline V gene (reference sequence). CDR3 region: CASSLPSGQGIWANVLTF. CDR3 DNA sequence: TGTGCCAGCAGCTTACCCAGCGGACAGGGGATCTGGGCCAACGTCCTGACTTTC.

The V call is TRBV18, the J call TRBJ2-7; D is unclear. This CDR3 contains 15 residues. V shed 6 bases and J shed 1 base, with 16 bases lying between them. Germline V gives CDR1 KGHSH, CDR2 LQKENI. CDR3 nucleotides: TGTGCCAGCTCTCCCGGAGCCAGCGCATCCTACGAGCAGTACTTC. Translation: CASSPGASASYEQYF. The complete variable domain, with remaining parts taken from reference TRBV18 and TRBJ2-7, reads NAGVMQNPRHLVRRRGQEARLRCSPMKGHSHVYWYRQLPEEGLKFMVYLQKENIIDESGMPKERFSAEFPKEGPSILRIQQVVRGDSAAYFCASSPGASASYEQYFGPGTRLTVT.

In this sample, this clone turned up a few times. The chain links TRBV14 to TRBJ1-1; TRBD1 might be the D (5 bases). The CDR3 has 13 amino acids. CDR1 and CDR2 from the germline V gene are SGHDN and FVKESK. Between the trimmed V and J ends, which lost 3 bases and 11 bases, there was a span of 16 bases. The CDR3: CASSQGLRAFAFF. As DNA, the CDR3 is TGTGCCAGCAGCCAGGGACTTCGGGCGTTTGCTTTCTTT.

CDR3 DNA sequence: TGTGCCTGGAGTCCACTCGGGACTAGCTTTAACAATGAGCAGTTCTTC. It is translated as CAWSPLGTSFNNEQFF. V is TRBV30 and J is TRBJ2-1; 9 positions agree with TRBD2. V lost 2 bases and J lost 5; bases outside the gene matches: 10. CDR3 length: 16 residues. CDR1 is GTSNPN, CDR2 SVGIG, per germline (reference sequence).

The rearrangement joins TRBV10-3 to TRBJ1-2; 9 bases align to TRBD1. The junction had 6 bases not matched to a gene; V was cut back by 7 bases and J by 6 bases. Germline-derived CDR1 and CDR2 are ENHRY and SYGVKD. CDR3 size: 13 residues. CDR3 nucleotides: TGTGCCATCAACCTACAGGGGGCGAATGGCTACACCTTC. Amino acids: CAINLQGANGYTF.

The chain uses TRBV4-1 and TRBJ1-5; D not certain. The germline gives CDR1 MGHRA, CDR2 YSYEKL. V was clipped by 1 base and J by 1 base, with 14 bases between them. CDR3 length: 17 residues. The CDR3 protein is CASSQGRIGLSNQPQHF. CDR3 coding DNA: TGCGCCAGCAGCCAAGGCCGTATCGGACTGAGCAATCAGCCCCAGCATTTT.

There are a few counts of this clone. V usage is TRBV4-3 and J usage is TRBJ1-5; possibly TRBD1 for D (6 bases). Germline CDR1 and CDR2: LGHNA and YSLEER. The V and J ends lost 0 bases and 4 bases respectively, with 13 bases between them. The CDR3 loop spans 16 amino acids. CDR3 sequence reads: CASSQDPSQGNQPQHF. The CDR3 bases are TGCGCCAGCAGCCAAGATCCCTCTCAGGGGAATCAGCCCCAGCATTTT.

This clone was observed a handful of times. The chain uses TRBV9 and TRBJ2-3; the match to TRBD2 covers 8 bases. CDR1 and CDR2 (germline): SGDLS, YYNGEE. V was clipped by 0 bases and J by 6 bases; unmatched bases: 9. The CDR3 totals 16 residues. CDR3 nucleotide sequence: TGTGCCAGCAGCGTAGTGGGTAGCGGGGCGAGGGATACGCAGTATTTT. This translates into CASSVVGSGARDTQYF.

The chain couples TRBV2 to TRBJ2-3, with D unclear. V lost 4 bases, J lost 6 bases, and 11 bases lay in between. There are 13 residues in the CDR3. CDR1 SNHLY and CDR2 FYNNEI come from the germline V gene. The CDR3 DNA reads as TGTGCCAGCAGTGGGGTGATCGGGGATACGCAGTATTTT. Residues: CASSGVIGDTQYF. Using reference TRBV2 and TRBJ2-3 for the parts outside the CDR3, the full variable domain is EPEVTQTPSHQVTQMGQEVILRCVPISNHLYFYWYRQILGQKVEFLVSFYNNEISEKSEIFDDQFSVERPDGSNFTLKIRSTKLEDSAMYFCASSGVIGDTQYFGPGTRLTVL.

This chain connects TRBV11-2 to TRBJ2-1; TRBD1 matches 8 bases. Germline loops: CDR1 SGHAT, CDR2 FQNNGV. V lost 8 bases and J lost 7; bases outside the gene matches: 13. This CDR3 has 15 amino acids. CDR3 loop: CASVSGTGLINEQFF. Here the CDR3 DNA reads TGTGCCAGCGTATCCGGGACAGGTCTAATAAATGAGCAGTTCTTC.